What follows are 3 T cell receptor beta chains derived from one specimen sequenced in a study of shared clonotypes between healthy human individuals. Profiling relied on immunoSEQ multiplex PCR, and the TCRdb table lists in-frame clones only, not all of them. The table shows hundreds of thousands of clones, with roughly three quarters occurring only once. The sample comprised PBMCs. Every receptor here comes from a woman in her thirties or forties in good health. Some clones in this sample may be carry-over from other donors' samples.

To note about this clone: A far bigger clonotype differs at one base, so this is likely a read error. The chain combines TRBV27 with TRBJ1-4; 11 bases align to TRBD1. The CDR3 is made up of 14 amino acids. V trimming: 5 bases; J trimming: 7 bases; junction bases outside the gene matches: 3. The germline V gene has CDR1 MNHEY and CDR2 SMNVEV (reference sequence). The CDR3 region has the DNA TGTGCCAGCAGTGGACAGGGGGCGCTTGAAAAACTGTTTTTT. Encoded protein: CASSGQGALEKLFF.

The chain carries TRBV7-9 and TRBJ2-3; the D gene is possibly TRBD1 (6 bases). This CDR3 contains 17 residues. V lost 0 bases and J lost 4, with 17 bases in between. Germline V gene sequence: CDR1 SEHNR, CDR2 FQNEAQ (reference sequence). DNA for the CDR3: TGTGCCAGCAGCTTAGCCCCAACAACAGGGTGGGCAGATACGCAGTATTTT. Amino acid sequence: CASSLAPTTGWADTQYF. The entire variable domain, with the rest obtained from reference TRBV7-9 and TRBJ2-3, is as follows: DTGVSQNPRHKITKRGQNVTFRCDPISEHNRLYWYRQTLGQGPEFLTYFQNEAQLEKSRLLSDRFSAERPKGSFSTLEIQRTEQGDSAMYLCASSLAPTTGWADTQYFGPGTRLTVL.

Regarding this clone: A junction end diverges from the germline sequence, so it may reflect a read error. J is TRBJ2-5 and V is TRBV5-4; TRBD2 is a possible D gene (6 bases). The DNA end is a closer match to TRBJ2-7, so the J assignment may be wrong. There are 14 residues in the CDR3. Germline CDR1 and CDR2: SGHNT and YYREEE (reference sequence). CDR3 in amino acids: CASSQFAGPYEQYF. The CDR3 DNA sequence: TGCGCCAGCAGCCAATTTGCGGGGCCCTACGAGCAGTACTTC.